This T cell receptor beta chain was captured in a study of blood T cell repertoires in COVID-19. Study-level information: In each case, the material was cDNA or gDNA derived from T cells, B-cell-depleted T cells, or PBMCs.

To note about this clone: Germline and junction disagree at one end, which may indicate a read error.

CDR3 length equals 15 residues. CDR1 and CDR2 (germline): SGDLS, YYNGEE. Clones were sequenced by immunoSEQ multiplex PCR, and TCRdb holds only the in-frame ones, with some missing. The sample contains some 260,000 clones, roughly 86% of which appear only once. The genes are TRBV9 and TRBJ2-5; 8 positions agree with TRBD2. What was sequenced was peripheral blood. The sequence came from a human donor in a cohort sampled during active COVID-19. Here the CDR3 reads CASSPLSSGQEAQYF. CDR3 nucleotides: TGTGCCAGCAGCCCATTATCTAGCGGGCAAGAGGCCCAGTACTTC.